The clone carrying this T cell receptor beta chain was counted a few times. Its antigen is not identified. CDR3 length: 17 residues. V lost 1 base, J lost 5 bases, and 13 bases stayed unmatched. Germline V CDR1 and CDR2: SEHNR, FQNEAQ (reference sequence). The PCR contained 60 Vbeta and 13 Jbeta primers. Clones were read by immunoSEQ multiplex PCR, and TCRdb kept only the in-frame ones, dropping some. The table records approximately 140,000 clones, around two thirds of them present only once. These data come from a study of cytomegalovirus exposure and HLA in healthy donors. Overall study results and limits: TCR sequences were mostly rare, though some public TCRs occurred in many donors. Later analysis reportedly placed an Asian-associated ancestry cluster below the roughly 690-donor mean in N-insertions. As a later analysis showed, a missense DCLRE1C variant was linked to trimming of TCR beta V- and J-genes. The majority of CMV-associated TCR beta chains were reported as apparently HLA-restricted in a later analysis.

The receptor was isolated from a male donor in good health and CMV-seronegative. The sequencing input was PBMCs. V and J are TRBV7-9 and TRBJ1-2; 7 bases line up with TRBD1. CDR3 nucleotide sequence: TGTGCCAGCAGCTTAGACCCCCGAAGCGACAGGGCTTATGGCTACACCTTC. This translates into CASSLDPRSDRAYGYTF.